Listed below are T cell receptor beta chains from one sample, sequenced in a study of Ad26.COV2.S vaccination and SARS-CoV-2 variants. Libraries were prepared by immunoSEQ multiplex PCR; TCRdb keeps only in-frame clonotypes and omits some of them. The sample carries roughly 400,000 clones, 90% recorded once. The sequences come from peripheral blood, collected in a trial of Ad26.COV2.S vaccine versus placebo. The receptor set was obtained from a person between 18 and 65 years old who received the Ad26.COV2.S COVID-19 vaccine or a placebo. CDR3s include the opening cysteine and the closing phenylalanine or tryptophan. Each record gives: J gene, clone size, D gene, V gene, CDR3 protein, CDR3 DNA. D genes are given only for firm matches. Some rows have no size entry. The others give once, few or many, or a class for an expanded clone.

j_call: TRBJ2-3; clone_size: -; d_call: TRBD1; v_call: TRBV5-6; cdr3_aa: CASSLWSRGLVDTQYF; cdr3_nt: TGTGCCAGCAGCTTGTGGTCCAGGGGGCTGGTAGATACGCAGTATTTT
j_call: TRBJ1-3; clone_size: -; d_call: TRBD1; v_call: TRBV27; cdr3_aa: CASADRAGNTIYF; cdr3_nt: TGTGCCAGCGCCGACAGGGCTGGAAACACCATATATTTT
j_call: TRBJ2-2; clone_size: -; d_call: TRBD2; v_call: TRBV29-1; cdr3_aa: CSVEDRGASGSQTGELFF; cdr3_nt: TGCAGCGTTGAAGATCGAGGCGCTAGCGGGAGTCAGACCGGGGAGCTGTTTTTT
j_call: TRBJ1-3; clone_size: -; d_call: -; v_call: TRBV20-1; cdr3_aa: CSARVRNTIYF; cdr3_nt: TGCAGTGCTAGAGTCCGGAACACCATATATTTT
j_call: TRBJ2-6; clone_size: -; d_call: TRBD2; v_call: TRBV19; cdr3_aa: CASRDRLAGGSGANVLTF; cdr3_nt: TGTGCCAGTAGGGACCGACTAGCGGGAGGGTCTGGGGCCAACGTCCTGACTTTC
j_call: TRBJ2-1; clone_size: -; d_call: TRBD1; v_call: TRBV27; cdr3_aa: CASSLSGDRGPSYNEQFF; cdr3_nt: TGTGCCAGCAGTTTATCCGGCGACAGGGGGCCCTCCTACAATGAGCAGTTCTTC
j_call: TRBJ1-5; clone_size: -; d_call: -; v_call: TRBV29-1; cdr3_aa: CSVEDPRSNQPQHF; cdr3_nt: TGCAGCGTTGAAGATCCACGGAGCAATCAGCCCCAGCATTTT
j_call: TRBJ1-1; clone_size: -; d_call: TRBD1; v_call: TRBV4-2; cdr3_aa: CASSQVGQGNTEAFF; cdr3_nt: TGTGCCAGCAGCCAAGTAGGACAGGGTAACACTGAAGCTTTCTTT
j_call: TRBJ1-5; clone_size: -; d_call: -; v_call: TRBV2; cdr3_aa: CASSVGAGIKHF; cdr3_nt: -
j_call: TRBJ1-5; clone_size: -; d_call: -; v_call: TRBV5-6; cdr3_aa: CASSLGQGYQPQHF; cdr3_nt: TGTGCCAGCAGCTTGGGGCAGGGGTATCAGCCCCAGCATTTT
j_call: TRBJ2-3; clone_size: -; d_call: -; v_call: TRBV7-2; cdr3_aa: CASSRTGRGDTQYF; cdr3_nt: TGTGCCAGCAGCCGGACAGGGAGGGGGGATACGCAGTATTTT
j_call: TRBJ1-4; clone_size: once; d_call: TRBD1; v_call: TRBV9; cdr3_aa: CASSVAGQGYEKLFF; cdr3_nt: TGTGCCAGCAGCGTAGCGGGACAGGGTTACGAAAAACTGTTTTTT
j_call: TRBJ2-2; clone_size: -; d_call: TRBD2; v_call: TRBV7-8; cdr3_aa: CASSYSGTSYTGELFF; cdr3_nt: TGTGCCAGCAGCTACTCCGGGACTAGCTACACCGGGGAGCTGTTTTTT
j_call: TRBJ2-1; clone_size: few; d_call: -; v_call: TRBV5-8; cdr3_aa: CASRRVRNLEANEQFF; cdr3_nt: TGTGCCAGCAGACGCGTCAGGAACCTCGAGGCCAATGAGCAGTTCTTC
j_call: TRBJ2-1; clone_size: once; d_call: TRBD1; v_call: TRBV7-6; cdr3_aa: CASRGQGAYNEQFF; cdr3_nt: TGTGCCAGCCGAGGACAGGGGGCCTACAATGAGCAGTTCTTC
j_call: TRBJ2-5; clone_size: -; d_call: TRBD1; v_call: TRBV19; cdr3_aa: CASSMTAGQVETQYF; cdr3_nt: TGTGCCAGTAGTATGACTGCGGGACAGGTTGAGACCCAGTACTTC
j_call: TRBJ2-3; clone_size: -; d_call: -; v_call: TRBV30; cdr3_aa: CAWSVRIPAGVVTDTQYF; cdr3_nt: TGTGCCTGGAGTGTACGGATCCCCGCGGGCGTAGTCACAGATACGCAGTATTTT
j_call: TRBJ2-5; clone_size: -; d_call: -; v_call: TRBV6-5; cdr3_aa: CASSSRWETQYF; cdr3_nt: TGTGCCAGCAGTTCCCGGTGGGAGACCCAGTACTTC
j_call: TRBJ2-5; clone_size: -; d_call: -; v_call: TRBV3-1/TRBV3-2; cdr3_aa: CASSPLASAETQYF; cdr3_nt: TGTGCCAGCAGCCCCTTGGCTAGCGCCGAGACCCAGTACTTC
j_call: TRBJ2-1; clone_size: -; d_call: -; v_call: TRBV19; cdr3_aa: CASSIAGQHNEQFF; cdr3_nt: TGTGCCAGTAGTATCGCTGGACAACACAATGAGCAGTTCTTC
j_call: TRBJ1-6; clone_size: -; d_call: TRBD1; v_call: TRBV19; cdr3_aa: CASSKTATGTGVNSPLHF; cdr3_nt: TGTGCCAGTAGTAAAACGGCTACCGGGACAGGGGTTAATTCACCCCTCCACTTT
j_call: TRBJ2-7; clone_size: -; d_call: TRBD1; v_call: TRBV6-2/TRBV6-3; cdr3_aa: CASSPTLADRVRYEQYF; cdr3_nt: TGTGCCAGCAGTCCAACCTTAGCGGACAGGGTTCGTTACGAGCAGTACTTC
j_call: TRBJ2-2; clone_size: once; d_call: -; v_call: TRBV12-5; cdr3_aa: CASGLRLGNTGELFF; cdr3_nt: TGTGCTAGTGGTTTACGGCTAGGTAACACCGGGGAGCTGTTTTTT
j_call: TRBJ2-7; clone_size: few; d_call: -; v_call: TRBV11-2; cdr3_aa: CASSQDLAGGYEQYF; cdr3_nt: TGTGCCAGCAGCCAAGACTTGGCAGGAGGATACGAGCAGTACTTC
j_call: TRBJ2-1; clone_size: -; d_call: TRBD2; v_call: TRBV7-2; cdr3_aa: CASSRLATNNEQFF; cdr3_nt: TGTGCCAGCAGCAGACTAGCCACAAACAATGAGCAGTTCTTC
j_call: TRBJ1-5; clone_size: few; d_call: TRBD1; v_call: TRBV6-5; cdr3_aa: CASRPGQGRNQPQHF; cdr3_nt: TGTGCCAGCAGGCCGGGACAGGGTCGCAATCAGCCCCAGCATTTT
j_call: TRBJ2-3; clone_size: -; d_call: TRBD1; v_call: TRBV19; cdr3_aa: CASSARQGSPFTDTQYF; cdr3_nt: TGTGCCAGTAGTGCTCGACAGGGGTCCCCCTTCACAGATACGCAGTATTTT
j_call: TRBJ2-1; clone_size: -; d_call: TRBD2; v_call: TRBV7-9; cdr3_aa: CASSPISGSSYNEQFF; cdr3_nt: TGTGCCAGCAGCCCTATAAGCGGGAGCTCCTACAATGAGCAGTTCTTC
j_call: TRBJ2-1; clone_size: -; d_call: -; v_call: TRBV7-2; cdr3_aa: CASSLARGAYNEQFF; cdr3_nt: TGTGCCAGCAGCTTAGCTAGGGGTGCCTACAATGAGCAGTTCTTC
j_call: TRBJ2-7; clone_size: -; d_call: -; v_call: TRBV6-6; cdr3_aa: CASSYDRAGSTHEQYF; cdr3_nt: TGTGCCAGCAGTTATGATCGGGCAGGGTCAACCCACGAGCAGTACTTC
j_call: TRBJ2-7; clone_size: -; d_call: TRBD2; v_call: TRBV3-1/TRBV3-2; cdr3_aa: CASSRGTSGSSGYEQYF; cdr3_nt: TGTGCCAGCAGCCGGGGGACTAGCGGGAGTTCAGGCTACGAGCAGTACTTC
j_call: TRBJ1-1; clone_size: -; d_call: -; v_call: TRBV18; cdr3_aa: CASSPPGRTEAFF; cdr3_nt: TGTGCCAGCTCACCACCGGGTCGGACTGAAGCTTTCTTT
j_call: TRBJ1-4; clone_size: -; d_call: TRBD1; v_call: TRBV2; cdr3_aa: CASSEEQGREKLFF; cdr3_nt: TGTGCCAGCAGTGAAGAACAGGGGAGGGAAAAACTGTTTTTT
j_call: TRBJ1-2; clone_size: -; d_call: -; v_call: TRBV4-3; cdr3_aa: CASSQDGSGGADGYTF; cdr3_nt: TGCGCCAGCAGCCAAGATGGGTCGGGGGGGGCGGATGGCTACACCTTC
j_call: TRBJ2-1; clone_size: -; d_call: -; v_call: TRBV5-1; cdr3_aa: CASSLGLTTLGDNEQFF; cdr3_nt: TGCGCCAGCAGCTTGGGACTGACTACACTTGGGGACAATGAGCAGTTCTTC
j_call: TRBJ2-3; clone_size: -; d_call: -; v_call: TRBV19; cdr3_aa: CASTPSGSTDTQYF; cdr3_nt: TGTGCCAGTACCCCTTCGGGGAGCACAGATACGCAGTATTTT
j_call: TRBJ2-7; clone_size: -; d_call: -; v_call: TRBV5-1; cdr3_aa: CASSRTASYEQYF; cdr3_nt: TGCGCCAGCAGCCGGACGGCCTCCTACGAGCAGTACTTC
j_call: TRBJ2-7; clone_size: -; d_call: TRBD2; v_call: TRBV25-1; cdr3_aa: CASSSAGVSSYEQYF; cdr3_nt: TGTGCCAGCAGTTCTGCGGGAGTCAGCTCCTACGAGCAGTACTTC
j_call: TRBJ1-4; clone_size: -; d_call: -; v_call: TRBV7-6; cdr3_aa: CASSLKSTNEKLFF; cdr3_nt: TGTGCCAGCAGCTTAAAATCAACTAATGAAAAACTGTTTTTT
j_call: TRBJ2-2; clone_size: -; d_call: TRBD1; v_call: TRBV6-1; cdr3_aa: CASSGSGTGNDTGELFF; cdr3_nt: TGTGCCAGCAGTGGGTCCGGGACAGGGAATGACACCGGGGAGCTGTTTTTT
j_call: TRBJ2-3; clone_size: -; d_call: TRBD2; v_call: TRBV7-2; cdr3_aa: CASSLEPSGSNTQYF; cdr3_nt: TGTGCCAGCAGCTTAGAGCCTAGCGGGAGCAATACGCAGTATTTT
j_call: TRBJ2-7; clone_size: -; d_call: -; v_call: TRBV4-3; cdr3_aa: CASSLEQGSEWGYEQYF; cdr3_nt: TGCGCCAGCAGCCTAGAGCAGGGAAGCGAATGGGGTTACGAGCAGTACTTC
j_call: TRBJ2-2; clone_size: once; d_call: TRBD1; v_call: TRBV7-7; cdr3_aa: CASSTPGGADTGELFF; cdr3_nt: TGTGCCAGCAGCACCCCAGGGGGCGCGGACACCGGGGAGCTGTTTTTT
j_call: TRBJ2-3; clone_size: -; d_call: TRBD2; v_call: TRBV20-1; cdr3_aa: CSASSLAGGGTDTQYF; cdr3_nt: TGCAGTGCTAGTTCACTAGCGGGGGGTGGCACAGATACGCAGTATTTT
j_call: TRBJ2-7; clone_size: -; d_call: TRBD2; v_call: TRBV27; cdr3_aa: CASSLTGGRAPGEQYF; cdr3_nt: TGTGCCAGCAGTTTAACAGGCGGGAGGGCCCCAGGCGAGCAGTACTTC
j_call: TRBJ1-3; clone_size: -; d_call: -; v_call: TRBV7-6; cdr3_aa: CASSPIPPGRAGNTIYF; cdr3_nt: TGTGCCAGCAGCCCAATTCCCCCAGGCAGGGCTGGAAACACCATATATTTT
j_call: TRBJ2-7; clone_size: -; d_call: -; v_call: TRBV6-2/TRBV6-3; cdr3_aa: CASSYSTRPGSLYEQYF; cdr3_nt: TGTGCCAGCAGTTACTCGACCCGGCCCGGCTCTCTGTACGAGCAGTACTTC
j_call: TRBJ2-6; clone_size: -; d_call: -; v_call: TRBV5-1; cdr3_aa: CASSLAWNTKNNVLTF; cdr3_nt: TGCGCCAGCAGCTTGGCGTGGAACACCAAAAACAACGTCCTGACTTTC
j_call: TRBJ1-2; clone_size: -; d_call: -; v_call: TRBV5-4; cdr3_aa: CASSPSPVAPDGYTF; cdr3_nt: TGTGCCAGCAGCCCGTCTCCCGTTGCTCCGGATGGCTACACCTTC
j_call: TRBJ2-3; clone_size: -; d_call: -; v_call: TRBV28; cdr3_aa: CASSVPASGTDTQYF; cdr3_nt: TGTGCCAGCAGTGTCCCGGCTAGCGGCACAGATACGCAGTATTTT
j_call: TRBJ2-3; clone_size: -; d_call: TRBD2; v_call: TRBV27; cdr3_aa: CASSLNRAGGSTDTQYF; cdr3_nt: TGTGCCAGCAGTTTAAACAGAGCGGGAGGTAGCACAGATACGCAGTATTTT
j_call: TRBJ2-3; clone_size: -; d_call: -; v_call: TRBV7-3; cdr3_aa: CASSFLGQSAADTQYF; cdr3_nt: TGTGCCAGCAGCTTCCTAGGTCAGTCGGCTGCAGATACGCAGTATTTT
j_call: TRBJ2-3; clone_size: -; d_call: TRBD1; v_call: TRBV7-3; cdr3_aa: CASSLAGGTGNGDTQYF; cdr3_nt: TGTGCCAGCAGCTTAGCCGGAGGGACAGGAAATGGAGATACGCAGTATTTT
j_call: TRBJ2-2; clone_size: -; d_call: -; v_call: TRBV19; cdr3_aa: CASSRVGGRRTGELFF; cdr3_nt: TGTGCCAGCTCCCGGGTCGGGGGGCGCCGAACCGGGGAGCTGTTTTTT
j_call: TRBJ2-5; clone_size: once; d_call: TRBD2; v_call: TRBV27; cdr3_aa: CASSLVSGRAGETQYF; cdr3_nt: TGTGCCAGCAGTCTCGTTAGCGGGAGGGCCGGCGAGACCCAGTACTTC
j_call: TRBJ2-7; clone_size: once; d_call: -; v_call: TRBV19; cdr3_aa: CASSMRGIPEQYF; cdr3_nt: TGTGCCAGTAGTATGCGAGGGATTCCCGAGCAGTACTTC
j_call: TRBJ1-1; clone_size: -; d_call: -; v_call: TRBV4-2; cdr3_aa: CASSQEGITDLGNAFF; cdr3_nt: TGTGCCAGCAGCCAAGAAGGCATAACGGACCTGGGAAACGCTTTCTTT